This TCR beta chain was recorded in a study of technical replicates of blood from a handful of donors. Assay: immunoSEQ multiplex PCR; the TCRdb copy retains only in-frame clones and omits some. The table records about 18,000 clones, 70% to 85% of them present only once. The V gene's germline CDR1 is SGHVS and CDR2 FQNEAQ. The CDR3 totals 17 residues. V was cut by 5 bases and J by 0 bases, with 18 bases left in between. Sequencing was carried out using PBMCs. The chain couples TRBV7-8 to TRBJ2-3; a possible D gene is TRBD2 (5 bases). This TCR was sampled from a human donor in good health. Some clones in this sample may be carry-over from other donors' samples. CDR3 bases: TGTGCCAGCAGCGCTCCCCAGACTATTTTCAGCACAGATACGCAGTATTTT. Its translation: CASSAPQTIFSTDTQYF.